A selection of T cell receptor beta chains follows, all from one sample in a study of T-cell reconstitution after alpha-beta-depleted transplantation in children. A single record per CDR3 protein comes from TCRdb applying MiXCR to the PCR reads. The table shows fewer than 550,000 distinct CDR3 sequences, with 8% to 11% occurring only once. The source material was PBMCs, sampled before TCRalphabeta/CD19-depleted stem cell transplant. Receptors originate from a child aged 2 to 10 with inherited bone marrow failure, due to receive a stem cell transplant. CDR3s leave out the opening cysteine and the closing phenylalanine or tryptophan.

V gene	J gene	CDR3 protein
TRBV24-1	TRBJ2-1	ATTDLRELYNEQF
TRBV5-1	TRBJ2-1	ASSLGWGLGKQF
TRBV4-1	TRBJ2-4	ASSQDPGLRAFRAKNIQY
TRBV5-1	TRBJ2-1	ASSLDILGAGGASNEQF
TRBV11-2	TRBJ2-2	ASSSGTTNTGELF
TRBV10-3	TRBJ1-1	AIGTRNTEAF
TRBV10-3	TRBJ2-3	AISVLAGRTDTQY
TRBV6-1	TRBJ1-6	ASSRNGQVNSPLH
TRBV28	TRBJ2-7	ASSSLGLAGNEQY
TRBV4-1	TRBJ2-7	ASSQEGPHEQY
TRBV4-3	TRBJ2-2	ASSPMTGLGELF
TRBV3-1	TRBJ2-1	ASSQDLSRRDYNEQF
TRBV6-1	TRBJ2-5	ASSQGLGLAFRLQETQY
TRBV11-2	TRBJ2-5	ASSLLGTEETQY
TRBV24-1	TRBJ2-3	ATSGMGHSGTRTSTDTQY
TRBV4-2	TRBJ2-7	ASSQETSGSPYEQY
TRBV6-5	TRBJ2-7	ASSYSGGSYEQY
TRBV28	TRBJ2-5	ASSLTGVSGETQY
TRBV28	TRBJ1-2	ASRPSGGFGYT
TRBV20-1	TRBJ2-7	SARPRGSGYLYEQY
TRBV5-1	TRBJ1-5	ASSLWPSNQPQH
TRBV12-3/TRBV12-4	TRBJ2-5	ASSPLSGRGETQY